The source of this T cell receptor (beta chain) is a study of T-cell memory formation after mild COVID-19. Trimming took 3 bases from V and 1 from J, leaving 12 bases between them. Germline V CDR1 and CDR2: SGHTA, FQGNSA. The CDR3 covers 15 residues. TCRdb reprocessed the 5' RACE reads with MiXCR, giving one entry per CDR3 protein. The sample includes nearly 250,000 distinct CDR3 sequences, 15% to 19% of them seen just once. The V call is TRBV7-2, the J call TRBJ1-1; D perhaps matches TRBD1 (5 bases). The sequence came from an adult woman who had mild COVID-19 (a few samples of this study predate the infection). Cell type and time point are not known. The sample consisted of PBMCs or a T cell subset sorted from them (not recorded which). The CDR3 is CASSFWGMGNTEAFF. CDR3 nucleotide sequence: TGTGCCAGCAGCTTTTGGGGGATGGGGAACACTGAAGCTTTCTTT.